The 27 T cell receptor beta chains below all came from one sample that was sequenced in a study of blood T cell repertoires in COVID-19. Here immunoSEQ multiplex PCR was the method, and the copy in TCRdb shows in-frame clones only, minus some. The data show approximately 350,000 clones, roughly 84% seen once. Sequencing was carried out using PBMCs or T cells enriched from blood (not recorded which). These receptors were taken from a woman aged 25-40 years who had recovered from COVID-19.

The V gene is TRBV15, the J gene TRBJ1-2, with D maybe TRBD1 (6 bases). The germline gives CDR1 LNHNV, CDR2 YYDKDF (reference sequence). The CDR3 length is 13 residues. Trimming cost V 1 base and J 6 bases, with 9 bases left between them. The CDR3 DNA is TGTGCCACCAGCAGAGGTGCAGGGGATGGCTACACCTTC. This gives the protein CATSRGAGDGYTF.

The V gene is TRBV28, the J gene TRBJ2-2; the match to TRBD1 covers 7 bases. The length of the CDR3 is 14 residues. The germline CDR1 and CDR2 sequences are MDHEN and SYDVKM. J lost 6 bases, V lost 5 bases, and 6 bases had no gene match. CDR3 sequence reads: CASSHPTGAGELFF. The CDR3, as DNA: TGTGCCAGCAGTCACCCCACAGGGGCCGGGGAGCTGTTTTTT.

This clone appeared a single time. This chain connects TRBV18 to TRBJ2-7, with a weak D call TRBD1 (5 bases). CDR1 is KGHSH and CDR2 is LQKENI in the germline V gene. The ends were cut back, 1 base at V and 3 bases at J, with 7 bases in the middle. The CDR3 runs 13 residues. CDR3 sequence: CASSPRQNYEQYF. The CDR3 region has the DNA TGTGCCAGCTCACCACGACAGAACTACGAGCAGTACTTC. The full variable domain, rest sourced from reference TRBV18 and TRBJ2-7, is NAGVMQNPRHLVRRRGQEARLRCSPMKGHSHVYWYRQLPEEGLKFMVYLQKENIIDESGMPKERFSAEFPKEGPSILRIQQVVRGDSAAYFCASSPRQNYEQYFGPGTRLTVT.

The chain links TRBV5-1 to TRBJ1-2, with TRBD1 matching over 9 bases. The CDR3 sequence is 15 residues long. The V gene's germline CDR1 is SGHRS and CDR2 YFSETQ. Trimming removed 0 bases from V and 6 bases from J; junction bases left unmatched: 6. The DNA for the CDR3 is TGCGCCAGCAGCTTGGCCCGTAGGACAGGGGATGGCTACACCTTC. Translated, it gives CASSLARRTGDGYTF.

This sequence joins TRBV9 and TRBJ2-7, with 7 bases lining up with TRBD1. Germline CDR1 reads SGDLS; CDR2 reads YYNGEE. The CDR3 covers 15 residues. V was pared by 0 bases and J by 4 bases, with 7 bases of the junction left unmatched. The CDR3, as DNA: TGTGCCAGCAGCGTAGCTCGAGACAGGGCTTACGAGCAGTACTTC. Translated: CASSVARDRAYEQYF. Full variable domain (rest looked up from reference TRBV9 and TRBJ2-7): DSGVTQTPKHLITATGQRVTLRCSPRSGDLSVYWYQQSLDQGLQFLIQYYNGEERAKGNILERFSAQQFPDLHSELNLSSLELGDSALYFCASSVARDRAYEQYFGPGTRLTVT.

The chain uses TRBV14 and TRBJ1-2; D perhaps matches TRBD1 (5 bases). Germline CDR1 SGHDN, CDR2 FVKESK. Between the trimmed V and J ends, which lost 3 bases and 7 bases, there was a span of 15 bases. The CDR3 has 14 residues. CDR3 coding DNA: TGTGCCAGCAGCCAGGATACGGGGAGGGGTGGCTACACCTTC. Translating it yields CASSQDTGRGGYTF.

The V and J genes are TRBV27 and TRBJ2-2, with TRBD2 matching over 12 bases. Per the germline V gene, CDR1 is MNHEY and CDR2 is SMNVEV (reference sequence). The CDR3 is 20 amino acids. V lost 3 bases and J lost 4; bases outside the gene matches: 15. CDR3 loop: CASSFPTWTSGAVGTGELFF. In DNA form, the CDR3 reads TGTGCCAGCAGTTTTCCTACGTGGACTAGCGGGGCCGTTGGCACCGGGGAGCTGTTTTTT.

This chain connects TRBV3-1 (or the pseudogene TRBV3-2) to TRBJ1-2, with D tentatively TRBD1 (6 bases). The CDR3 loop spans 16 amino acids. Germline V lookup: CDR1 LGHDT, CDR2 YNNKEL (reference sequence). V gave up 0 bases and J gave up 6 bases, with 17 bases separating them. In nucleotides, the CDR3 is TGTGCCAGCAGCCAAGAAGCTCAGGGGCGCAGCCATGGCTACACCTTC. This gives the protein CASSQEAQGRSHGYTF.

The gene calls are TRBV7-9 and TRBJ2-1; 14 bases map to TRBD2. V was clipped by 5 bases and J by 8 bases; unmatched bases: 11. In germline, CDR1 is SEHNR, CDR2 FQNEAQ (reference sequence). This CDR3 is 17 amino acids long. CDR3 in amino acids: CASSPRRLAGGSHEQFF. Here the CDR3 DNA reads TGTGCCAGCAGCCCCCGGAGACTAGCGGGAGGGTCCCATGAGCAGTTCTTC. The whole variable domain, remainder taken from reference TRBV7-9 and TRBJ2-1, is DTGVSQNPRHKITKRGQNVTFRCDPISEHNRLYWYRQTLGQGPEFLTYFQNEAQLEKSRLLSDRFSAERPKGSFSTLEIQRTEQGDSAMYLCASSPRRLAGGSHEQFFGPGTRLTVL.

The V and J genes are TRBV3-1 (or the pseudogene TRBV3-2) and TRBJ2-3; 12 bases map to TRBD2. J was trimmed by 7 bases and V by 3 bases; bases with no gene match: 5. The CDR3 length is 15 residues. Germline values: CDR1 LGHDT, CDR2 YNNKEL (reference sequence). The DNA of the CDR3 is TGTGCCAGCAGCCAGGCGACTAGCGGGAGAAATACGCAGTATTTT. Amino acids: CASSQATSGRNTQYF.

There are a few counts of this clone. The chain combines TRBV7-8 with TRBJ1-3; D call uncertain. This CDR3 contains 13 residues. Germline loops: CDR1 SGHVS, CDR2 FQNEAQ. Trimming took 1 base from V and 4 from J, leaving 5 bases between them. The CDR3 DNA sequence: TGTGCCAGCAGCTTAGAACGGGGAAACACCATATATTTT. Amino acid sequence: CASSLERGNTIYF.

The CDR3 DNA reads as TGTGCCACCAGCAGAGAGGGCTTCGAGGGAGGGACCCAGTACTTC. The encoded protein is CATSREGFEGGTQYF. The chain recombines TRBV15 with TRBJ2-5, with D possibly TRBD2 on 6 matching bases. This CDR3 is built from 15 residues. Germline CDR1 and CDR2: LNHNV and YYDKDF (reference sequence). Trimming removed 0 bases from V and 7 bases from J, with 15 bases in between.

The chain uses TRBV9 and TRBJ1-1, with 7 bases identical to TRBD1. The CDR3 extends over 15 amino acids. V gave up 3 bases and J gave up 1 base; unmatched junction bases: 6. The V gene's germline CDR1 is SGDLS and CDR2 YYNGEE. The CDR3 region has the DNA TGTGCCAGCAGCGCGAAGGGGGCCCGGAACACTGAAGCTTTCTTT. Translated: CASSAKGARNTEAFF.

The V call is TRBV9, the J call TRBJ1-2; 9 bases are a match to TRBD1. The germline CDR1 and CDR2 sequences are SGDLS and YYNGEE. The CDR3 covers 16 residues. J was trimmed by 7 bases and V by 4 bases; bases with no gene match: 14. The CDR3 DNA sequence: TGTGCCAGCAGCCATCCCAGGGACAGGGCGAGAATTGGCTACACCTTC. Protein: CASSHPRDRARIGYTF.

This clone was picked up one time. The chain employs TRBV19 and TRBJ2-6; 9 bases are shared with TRBD1. The germline V gene has CDR1 LNHDA and CDR2 SQIVND (reference sequence). Trimming took 9 bases from V and 2 from J; bases not matched to a gene: 23. CDR3 size: 21 residues. The CDR3 sequence: CASQFPPTRDRDPTGANVLTF. The CDR3 DNA follows: TGTGCCAGCCAATTCCCCCCTACGCGGGACAGGGATCCAACTGGGGCCAACGTCCTGACTTTC.

This chain links TRBV13 with TRBJ2-1, with a weak D call TRBD1 (5 bases). The CDR3 totals 14 residues. V was pared by 4 bases and J by 4 bases, with 11 bases between. Germline CDR1 reads PRHDT; CDR2 reads FYEKMQ (reference sequence). The DNA of the CDR3 is TGTGCCAGCAGCTCTCCCCAGGGATACAATGAGCAGTTCTTC. Translated: CASSSPQGYNEQFF.

CDR3 protein: CARYRGQNNEQFF. For the CDR3, the DNA is TGTGCCAGATACAGGGGCCAGAACAATGAGCAGTTCTTC. This chain joins TRBV2 and TRBJ2-1; TRBD1 aligns across 7 bases. Per germline, CDR1 SNHLY and CDR2 FYNNEI. The V and J ends lost 9 bases and 5 bases, in that order; junction bases with no gene match: 7. The CDR3 runs to 13 residues.

This chain joins TRBV5-1 and TRBJ1-1; maybe TRBD1 (5 bases). The germline V and J ends were trimmed by 1 base and 1 base, with 11 bases remaining between them. The CDR3 extends over 15 amino acids. CDR1 and CDR2 from the germline V gene are SGHRS and YFSETQ. CDR3 residues: CASSLNRGGNTEAFF. For the CDR3, the DNA is TGCGCCAGCAGCTTGAATAGGGGAGGGAACACTGAAGCTTTCTTT. Full variable domain (remainder filled in from reference TRBV5-1 and TRBJ1-1): KAGVTQTPRYLIKTRGQQVTLSCSPISGHRSVSWYQQTPGQGLQFLFEYFSETQRNKGNFPGRFSGRQFSNSRSEMNVSTLELGDSALYLCASSLNRGGNTEAFFGQGTRLTVV.

The chain employs TRBV14 and TRBJ2-5; perhaps TRBD1 as D (5 bases). The CDR3 is 14 residues long. The ends were cut back, 3 bases at V and 4 bases at J, with 12 bases in the middle. CDR1 is SGHDN and CDR2 is FVKESK in the germline V gene. The CDR3 sequence is CASSHSRARETQYF. The CDR3 DNA follows: TGTGCCAGCAGCCATAGCAGGGCGAGAGAGACCCAGTACTTC.

As regards this clone: The germline gene is not matched at one end of the junction; a read error may be the cause. The gene calls are TRBV2 and TRBJ1-4, with 7 bases lining up with TRBD1. The CDR3 extends over 12 amino acids. From germline, CDR1 is SNHLY and CDR2 FYNNEI. The CDR3 spells CASSGSGQFRVF. DNA for the CDR3: TGTGCCAGCAGTGGGTCGGGACAGTTTCGGGTTTTT.

Many counts were recorded for this clone. The CDR3 DNA sequence: TGTGCCAGCAGCCAAGGTCCGGGGATCTATGGCTACACCTTC. This codes for CASSQGPGIYGYTF. The gene calls are TRBV3-1 (or the pseudogene TRBV3-2) and TRBJ1-2; D gene ambiguous. Looked up from germline, CDR1 is LGHDT and CDR2 is YNNKEL (reference sequence). CDR3 length: 14 residues. V was shortened by 1 base and J by 4 bases, with 10 bases between the two germline ends.

The gene calls are TRBV7-3 and TRBJ1-1, with 7 bases fitting TRBD1. This CDR3 comprises 15 residues. Losses at the gene ends were 0 bases for V and 3 bases for J; bases not matched to a gene: 4. Germline CDR1 is SGHTA and CDR2 is FQGTGA. CDR3 residues: CASSLTGGSDTEAFF. The CDR3 nucleotides read TGTGCCAGCAGCTTAACAGGGGGCTCGGACACTGAAGCTTTCTTT.

The rearrangement uses TRBV15 and TRBJ1-5; a weak D match, TRBD1 (6 bases). The germline gives CDR1 LNHNV, CDR2 YYDKDF (reference sequence). The CDR3 length is 15 residues. Trimming pared 1 base from V and 6 bases from J, leaving 13 bases between. The CDR3 DNA reads as TGTGCCACCAGCAGAGGAGGGGAGGGGGGTCAGCCCCAGCATTTT. Protein sequence: CATSRGGEGGQPQHF.

The chain carries TRBV5-1 and TRBJ2-5; 8 nucleotides line up with TRBD2. V lost 2 bases, J lost 5 bases, and 8 bases stayed unmatched. Germline V gene lookup returns CDR1 SGHRS and CDR2 YFSETQ. This CDR3 has 15 amino acids. CDR3 sequence reads: CASSLGSGSGETQYF. The DNA of the CDR3 is TGCGCCAGCAGCTTAGGCAGCGGGAGTGGCGAGACCCAGTACTTC.

This chain joins TRBV19 and TRBJ1-4; perhaps TRBD1 as D (5 bases). Germline V gene sequence: CDR1 LNHDA, CDR2 SQIVND (reference sequence). The V end lost 5 bases, the J end lost 10 bases, and 14 bases lay between the germline ends. The CDR3 is 13 residues long. The CDR3 region is CASSADWGGKLFF. The CDR3 nucleotides read TGTGCCAGTAGTGCCGACTGGGGGGGAAAACTGTTTTTT. The entire variable domain, with the rest obtained from reference TRBV19 and TRBJ1-4, is as follows: DGGITQSPKYLFRKEGQNVTLSCEQNLNHDAMYWYRQDPGQGLRLIYYSQIVNDFQKGDIAEGYSVSREKKESFPLTVTSAQKNPTAFYLCASSADWGGKLFFGSGTQLSVL.

Note on this clone: The same CDR3 is also encoded by other DNA sequences in this sample. The rearrangement uses TRBV10-3 and TRBJ1-5; TRBD1 aligns across 9 bases. The CDR3 loop spans 15 amino acids. Germline-derived CDR1 and CDR2 are ENHRY and SYGVKD. V dropped 4 bases and J dropped 2; count of bases not matched to a gene: 3. CDR3 residues: CAISAGQGGNQPQHF. The CDR3 coding sequence is TGTGCCATCAGTGCGGGACAGGGTGGCAATCAGCCCCAGCATTTT.

The chain couples TRBV10-1 to TRBJ1-5; D unclear. Trimming stripped 4 bases from V and 7 bases from J, with 17 bases between. The germline gives CDR1 WNHNN, CDR2 SYGVQD (reference sequence). The CDR3 extends over 15 amino acids. CDR3 region: CASSGVREDWQPQHF. The CDR3 region has the DNA TGCGCCAGCAGTGGGGTACGGGAGGATTGGCAGCCCCAGCATTTT.